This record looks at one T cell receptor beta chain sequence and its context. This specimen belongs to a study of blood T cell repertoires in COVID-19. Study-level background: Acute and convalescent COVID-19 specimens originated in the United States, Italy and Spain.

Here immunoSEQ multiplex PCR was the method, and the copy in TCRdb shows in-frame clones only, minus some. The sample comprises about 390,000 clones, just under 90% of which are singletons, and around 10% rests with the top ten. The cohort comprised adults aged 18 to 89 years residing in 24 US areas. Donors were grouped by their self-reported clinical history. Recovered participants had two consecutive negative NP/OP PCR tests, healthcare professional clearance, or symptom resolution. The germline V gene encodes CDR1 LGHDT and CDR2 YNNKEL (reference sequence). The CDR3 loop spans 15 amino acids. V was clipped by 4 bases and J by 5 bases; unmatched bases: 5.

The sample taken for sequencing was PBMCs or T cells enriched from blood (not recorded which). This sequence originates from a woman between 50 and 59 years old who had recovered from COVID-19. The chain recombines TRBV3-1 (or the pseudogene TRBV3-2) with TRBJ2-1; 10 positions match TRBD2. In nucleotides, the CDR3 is TGTGCCAGCAGCCCAACTAGCGGGGTTGACAATGAGCAGTTCTTC. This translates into CASSPTSGVDNEQFF.